The source of this T cell receptor (beta chain) is a study of blood T cell repertoires in COVID-19. Study in general: From T cells, B-cell-depleted T cells, or PBMCs came the material, which was cDNA or gDNA.

Original processing methods: Cell counts per sample came from amplifying reference gene primers. The data were produced by immunoSEQ multiplex PCR, yet TCRdb's version contains in-frame clones alone and is incomplete. V and J calls and clone size come straight from that table; D and trimming were deduced from the DNA. This repertoire shows approximately 100,000 clones, 88% found once; its top ten account for about 6.5%. V gave up 2 bases and J gave up 2 bases, with 7 bases separating them. The CDR3 consists of 14 residues. CDR1 MDHEN and CDR2 SYDVKM come from the germline V gene. What was sequenced was peripheral blood. This chain uses TRBV28 with TRBJ2-1, with TRBD2 as a possible D gene (6 bases). The clonotype originates from an older woman with acute or convalescent COVID-19. CDR3 sequence (DNA): TGTGCCAGCAGTTTAGCGGGAACCTACAATGAGCAGTTCTTC. Encoded protein: CASSLAGTYNEQFF.